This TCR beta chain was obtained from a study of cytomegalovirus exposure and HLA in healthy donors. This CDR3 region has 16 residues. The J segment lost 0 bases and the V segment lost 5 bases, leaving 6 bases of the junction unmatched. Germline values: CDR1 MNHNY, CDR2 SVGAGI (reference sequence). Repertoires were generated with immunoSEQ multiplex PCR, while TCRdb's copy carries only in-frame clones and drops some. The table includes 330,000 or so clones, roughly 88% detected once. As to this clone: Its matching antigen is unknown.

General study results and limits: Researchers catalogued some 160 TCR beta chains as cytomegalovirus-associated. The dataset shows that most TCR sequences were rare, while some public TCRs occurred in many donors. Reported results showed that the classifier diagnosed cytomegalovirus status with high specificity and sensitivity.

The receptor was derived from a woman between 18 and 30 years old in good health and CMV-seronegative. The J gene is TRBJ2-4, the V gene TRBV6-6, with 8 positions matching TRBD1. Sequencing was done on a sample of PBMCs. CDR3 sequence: CASSRRDRLAKNIQYF. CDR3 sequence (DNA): TGTGCCAGCAGTCGCCGGGACAGGCTAGCCAAAAACATTCAGTACTTC.